This TCR beta chain was recovered during a study of early T cells in non-severe SARS-CoV-2 infection. Broader study findings: Missing private and CD4 specificities, VDJdb matching favored anti-spike CD8 responses.

In the case of this clonotype: Its antigen is not known.

The CDR3 is 18 amino acids. Trimming cost V 5 bases and J 4 bases; bases outside gene matches: 16. In germline, CDR1 is SGHVS, CDR2 FQNEAQ. TCRdb reprocessed the 5' RACE reads via MiXCR and lists one record per CDR3 protein. The sample includes nearly 60,000 distinct CDR3 sequences, 12% of them seen just once. The TCR sequence derives from an adult who was a healthcare worker with PCR-confirmed SARS-CoV-2 infection or an uninfected control (not recorded which). The chain carries TRBV7-8 and TRBJ1-5; TRBD1 matches at 8 bases. Sequencing was carried out using whole blood. The DNA of the CDR3 is TGTGCCAGCAGCCTCGGGCGAGGGAACAGGGGGATAAATCAGCCCCAGCATTTT. Amino acids: CASSLGRGNRGINQPQHF.